One and the same sample provided the 23 T cell receptor beta chains below, sequenced in a study of T cell changes during pregnancy in multiple sclerosis. The assay was immunoSEQ multiplex PCR, and TCRdb's table has in-frame clones only and misses some. The table includes some 54,000 clones, approximately 94% detected once. Sample: CD8+ T cells from peripheral blood mononuclear cells, taken in the third trimester of pregnancy. These receptors came from a female donor with multiple sclerosis, enrolled in a pregnancy study.

The chain uses TRBV11-2 and TRBJ2-5; the D is unclear. The CDR3 length is 15 residues. Trimming left V 5 bases short and J 4 bases short, with 17 bases between. Germline CDR1 SGHAT, CDR2 FQNNGV. The CDR3: CASSQPDGHRETQYF. The DNA for the CDR3 is TGTGCCAGCAGCCAGCCCGATGGGCACAGAGAGACCCAGTACTTC.

This sequence joins TRBV19 and TRBJ2-3, with 9 bases matching TRBD2. CDR1 is LNHDA and CDR2 is SQIVND in the germline V gene (reference sequence). The J segment lost 4 bases and the V segment lost 3 bases, leaving 5 bases of the junction unmatched. This CDR3 contains 15 residues. DNA of the CDR3: TGTGCCAGTAGTATCGGACTAGCGAGCGCAGATACGCAGTATTTT. Translation: CASSIGLASADTQYF.

The chain uses TRBV4-2 and TRBJ1-4; possible D gene TRBD1, 5 bases. V was cut by 8 bases and J by 8 bases, with 15 bases left in between. The CDR3 has 13 amino acids. From germline, CDR1 is LGHNA and CDR2 YNFKEQ. The CDR3 loop is CASGPRQTEKLFF. Here the CDR3 DNA reads TGTGCCAGCGGGCCTCGACAGACCGAAAAACTGTTTTTT.

The rearrangement uses TRBV5-1 and TRBJ2-1; D gene ambiguous. CDR3 size: 12 residues. Germline V gene lookup returns CDR1 SGHRS and CDR2 YFSETQ. Trimming took 5 bases from V and 4 from J, leaving 7 bases between them. CDR3 DNA: TGCGCCAGCAGACAGAATTACAATGAGCAGTTCTTC. The encoded protein is CASRQNYNEQFF.

CDR3 sequence (DNA): TGCGCCAGCAGCTCACCGGGACAGGGGGTCCTAGCGGGATCGTACGAGCAGTACTTC. As protein: CASSSPGQGVLAGSYEQYF. The chain combines TRBV5-1 with TRBJ2-7; 11 bases are a match to TRBD1. The junction had 18 bases not matched to a gene; V was cut back by 3 bases and J by 4 bases. The CDR3 is made up of 19 amino acids. CDR1 is SGHRS, CDR2 YFSETQ, per germline.

The chain carries TRBV2 and TRBJ2-7, with a possible D match to TRBD2 (5 bases). Trimming cost V 8 bases and J 0 bases, with 14 bases left between them. CDR3 length: 14 residues. Per germline, CDR1 SNHLY and CDR2 FYNNEI. In DNA form, the CDR3 reads TGTGCCAGCTTCCGTTCTGGGAGCTCCTACGAGCAGTACTTC. Its translation is CASFRSGSSYEQYF.

This clone was found a few times. The chain joins TRBV11-3 to TRBJ1-1; D is undetermined. There are 11 residues in the CDR3. The germline V gene has CDR1 SGHNT and CDR2 YENEEA. CDR3 coding DNA: TGTCCAAGCCGTGTGAACACTGAAGCTTTCTTT. Protein sequence: CPSRVNTEAFF.

Written as DNA, the CDR3 is TGCGCCAGCAGCCAAGATCGGCGGCCTGCCGGGGAGCTGTTTTTT. This sequence encodes CASSQDRRPAGELFF. V gene TRBV4-1 combines with J gene TRBJ2-2; D not resolved. The germline V gene has CDR1 MGHRA and CDR2 YSYEKL. There are 15 residues in the CDR3. The germline V and J ends were trimmed by 0 bases and 6 bases, with 11 bases remaining between them.

This chain joins TRBV30 and TRBJ1-5; D ambiguous. The V gene lost 7 bases and the J gene lost 5 bases, with 9 bases spanning the gap. The germline CDR1 and CDR2 sequences are GTSNPN and SVGIG (reference sequence). CDR3 length: 11 residues. The CDR3 region is CASGRDQPQHF. The CDR3 coding sequence is TGTGCCTCAGGCCGCGATCAGCCCCAGCATTTT.

This clone was detected only a few times. The V call is TRBV9, the J call TRBJ2-3; no clear D. The V gene lost 1 base and the J gene lost 2 bases, with 5 bases spanning the gap. CDR3 length equals 13 residues. Germline CDR1 reads SGDLS; CDR2 reads YYNGEE. CDR3 in amino acids: CASSVSFTDTQYF. DNA of the CDR3: TGTGCCAGCAGCGTATCATTCACAGATACGCAGTATTTT.

The chain uses TRBV5-1 and TRBJ2-1, with 7 bases aligning to TRBD1. Germline V gene sequence: CDR1 SGHRS, CDR2 YFSETQ. The CDR3 runs to 15 residues. Losses at the gene ends were 4 bases for V and 6 bases for J; bases not matched to a gene: 10. The CDR3 loop reads CASSLRQGTVNEQFF. The CDR3, as DNA: TGCGCCAGCAGCCTCCGACAGGGTACTGTCAATGAGCAGTTCTTC.

This clone was found a few times. The rearrangement links TRBV7-9 to TRBJ2-2, with a tentative D call TRBD1 (5 bases). This CDR3 is built from 15 residues. Germline assignment: CDR1 SEHNR and CDR2 FQNEAQ (reference sequence). V gave up 5 bases and J gave up 5 bases, with 15 bases separating them. DNA for the CDR3: TGTGCCAGCAGCCCCTCGTTATCAGGGACCGGGGAGCTGTTTTTT. It translates to CASSPSLSGTGELFF.

The genes are TRBV2 and TRBJ1-5, with D unclear. Germline V gives CDR1 SNHLY, CDR2 FYNNEI. Between the trimmed V and J ends, which lost 4 bases and 0 bases, there was a span of 16 bases. The CDR3 runs 17 residues. CDR3 protein: CASSGAEALYSNQPQHF. The CDR3 coding sequence is TGTGCCAGCAGTGGCGCTGAGGCACTCTATAGCAATCAGCCCCAGCATTTT.

This chain links TRBV10-1 with TRBJ2-2; a possible D gene is TRBD2 (5 bases). Germline loops: CDR1 WNHNN, CDR2 SYGVQD (reference sequence). This CDR3 has 14 residues. Trimming stripped 7 bases from V and 4 bases from J, with 13 bases between. CDR3: CASTPSGGTGELFF. As DNA, the CDR3 is TGCGCCAGCACCCCAAGTGGAGGCACCGGGGAGCTGTTTTTT.

This clone was seen once. This sequence joins TRBV7-2 and TRBJ2-1, with D maybe TRBD1 (6 bases). Trimming left V 11 bases short and J 2 bases short, with 16 bases between. CDR1 and CDR2 (germline): SGHTA, FQGNSA. The CDR3 consists of 14 residues. This CDR3 reads CAVKPGHTYNEQFF. The CDR3 DNA is TGTGCCGTCAAGCCGGGACACACCTACAATGAGCAGTTCTTC.

J is TRBJ2-1 and V is TRBV6-6; possibly TRBD2 for D (6 bases). V was shortened by 5 bases and J by 0 bases, with 14 bases between the two germline ends. The germline V gene encodes CDR1 MNHNY and CDR2 SVGAGI (reference sequence). This CDR3 is 16 amino acids long. The DNA of the CDR3 is TGTGCCAGCAGTATAAATAGCGGTCCCTCCTACAATGAGCAGTTCTTC. It yields the protein CASSINSGPSYNEQFF.

CDR3 in amino acids: CASSFQVSSGNHNEQFF. The CDR3, as DNA: TGTGCCAGCAGTTTTCAAGTCTCTAGCGGGAATCACAATGAGCAGTTCTTC. V and J are TRBV28 and TRBJ2-1, with 9 bases matching TRBD2. This CDR3 comprises 17 residues. Germline CDR1 and CDR2: MDHEN and SYDVKM. The V segment lost 3 bases and the J segment 5 bases; nucleotides outside the gene matches: 11.

The chain has TRBV5-1 and TRBJ1-1; 7 nucleotides align to TRBD1. This CDR3 spans 16 amino acids. J gave up 0 bases and V 3 bases, and 8 bases lay outside the gene matches. The germline CDR1 and CDR2 sequences are SGHRS and YFSETQ. The chain's CDR3 is CASSSQGLGMNTEAFF. CDR3 bases: TGCGCCAGCAGCTCACAGGGGCTGGGGATGAACACTGAAGCTTTCTTT.

The sample holds one count of this clone. The CDR3, as DNA: TGCGCCAGCAGCCAAGAGGCCGCCAGCTCCTACGAGCAGTACTTC. Protein product: CASSQEAASSYEQYF. The J gene is TRBJ2-7, the V gene TRBV4-1; D is unresolved. With 0 bases removed from V and 0 bases from J, the gap between germline ends came to 9 bases. CDR1 and CDR2 from the germline V gene are MGHRA and YSYEKL. The CDR3 totals 15 residues.

CDR3 protein: CAWASGSGYEQYF. CDR3 nucleotides: TGTGCCTGGGCTAGCGGGAGTGGCTACGAGCAGTACTTC. The chain recombines TRBV30 with TRBJ2-7, with 10 bases that match TRBD2. J lost 3 bases, V lost 5 bases, and 4 bases had no gene match. This CDR3 has 13 residues. The V gene's germline CDR1 is GTSNPN and CDR2 SVGIG (reference sequence).

The chain couples TRBV28 to TRBJ1-3; possible D gene TRBD1, 6 bases. CDR3 size: 16 residues. V was trimmed by 5 bases and J by 3 bases, leaving 17 bases between them. CDR1 is MDHEN, CDR2 SYDVKM, per germline. The DNA for the CDR3 is TGTGCCAGCAGTGGGCATCTTGAGACAGGTGGAAACACCATATATTTT. Protein sequence: CASSGHLETGGNTIYF.

The rearrangement joins TRBV5-1 to TRBJ2-3; 9 bases agree with TRBD1. CDR3 size: 14 residues. CDR1 and CDR2 from the germline V gene are SGHRS and YFSETQ. The J segment lost 4 bases and the V segment lost 4 bases, leaving 4 bases of the junction unmatched. Written as DNA, the CDR3 is TGCGCCAGCAGCCTAGGGACAGGGTCAGATACGCAGTATTTT. It codes for CASSLGTGSDTQYF.

This chain connects TRBV29-1 to TRBJ2-1, with 11 bases fitting TRBD2. Germline V lookup: CDR1 SQVTM, CDR2 ANQGSEA. Trimming cost V 1 base and J 6 bases; bases outside gene matches: 2. There are 14 residues in the CDR3. The CDR3, as DNA: TGCAGCGTTGAAGGACTAGCGGGACTCAATGAGCAGTTCTTC. Translated, it gives CSVEGLAGLNEQFF.